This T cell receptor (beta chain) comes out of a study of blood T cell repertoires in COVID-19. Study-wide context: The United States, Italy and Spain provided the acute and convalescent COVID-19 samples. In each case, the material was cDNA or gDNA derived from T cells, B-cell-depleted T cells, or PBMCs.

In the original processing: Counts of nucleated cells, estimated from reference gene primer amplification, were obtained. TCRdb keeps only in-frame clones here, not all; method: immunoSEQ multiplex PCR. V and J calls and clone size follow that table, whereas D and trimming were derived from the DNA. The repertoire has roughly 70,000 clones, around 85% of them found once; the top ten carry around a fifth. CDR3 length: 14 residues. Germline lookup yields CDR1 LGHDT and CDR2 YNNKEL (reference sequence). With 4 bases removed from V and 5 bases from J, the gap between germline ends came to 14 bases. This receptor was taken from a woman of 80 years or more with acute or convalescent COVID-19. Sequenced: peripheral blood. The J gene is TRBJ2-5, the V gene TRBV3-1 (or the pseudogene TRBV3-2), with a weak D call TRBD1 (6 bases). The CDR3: CASSRGTNPETQYF. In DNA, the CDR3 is TGTGCCAGCAGCCGAGGGACAAATCCGGAGACCCAGTACTTC.